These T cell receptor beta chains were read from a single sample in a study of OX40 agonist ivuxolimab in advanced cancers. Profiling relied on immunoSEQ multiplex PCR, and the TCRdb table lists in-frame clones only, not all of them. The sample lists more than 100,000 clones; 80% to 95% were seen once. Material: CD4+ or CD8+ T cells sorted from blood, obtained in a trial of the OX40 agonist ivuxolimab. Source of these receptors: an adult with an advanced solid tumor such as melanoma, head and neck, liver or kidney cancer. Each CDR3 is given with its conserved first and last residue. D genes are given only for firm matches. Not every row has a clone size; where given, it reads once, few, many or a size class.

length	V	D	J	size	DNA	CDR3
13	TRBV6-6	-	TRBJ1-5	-	TGTGCCAGCAGACAACTCAGCAATCAGCCCCAGCATTTT	CASRQLSNQPQHF
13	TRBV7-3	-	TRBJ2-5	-	TGTGCCAGCAGCTCCCTCCGGGACACCACCCAGTACTTC	CASSSLRDTTQYF
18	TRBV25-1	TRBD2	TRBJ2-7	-	TGTGCCAGCAGTGAAGGGGGGGGGAACAGCAGATCCTTGTACGAGCAGTACTTC	CASSEGGGNSRSLYEQYF
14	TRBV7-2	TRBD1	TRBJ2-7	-	TGTGCCAGCAGCTCTTGGACAGGGTGGAACGAGCAGTACTTC	CASSSWTGWNEQYF
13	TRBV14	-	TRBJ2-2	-	TGTGCCAGCAGCCGAAGACTAGCCGGGGAGCTGTTTTTT	CASSRRLAGELFF
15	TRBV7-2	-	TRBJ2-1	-	TGTGCCAGCAACCAAGAGCGGAATTCCGACAATGAGCAGTTCTTC	CASNQERNSDNEQFF
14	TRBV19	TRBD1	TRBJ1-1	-	TGTGCCAGTGAAGGGGACAGTATGGACACTGAAGCTTTCTTT	CASEGDSMDTEAFF
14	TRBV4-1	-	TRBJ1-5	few	TGCGCCAGCAGCCAAGATACGAGCAATCAGCCCCAGCATTTT	CASSQDTSNQPQHF
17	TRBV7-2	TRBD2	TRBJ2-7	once	TGTGCCAGCAGCCCAGGAGCGGCGGGAGGGGGGCCCGGCGAGCAGTACTTC	CASSPGAAGGGPGEQYF
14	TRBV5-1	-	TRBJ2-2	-	TGCGCCAGCAGTTTTAGCGGGAACACCGGGGAGCTGTTTTTT	CASSFSGNTGELFF
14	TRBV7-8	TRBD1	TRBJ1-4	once	TGTGCCAGCAGCCGACAGGGAGTGAATGAAAAACTGTTTTTT	CASSRQGVNEKLFF
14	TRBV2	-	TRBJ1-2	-	TGTGCCAGCAGCACCCACAGGGCTAACTATGGCTACACCTTC	CASSTHRANYGYTF
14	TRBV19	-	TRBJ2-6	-	TGTGCCAGTAGTCCAGGTCCTGGGGCCAACGTCCTGACTTTC	CASSPGPGANVLTF
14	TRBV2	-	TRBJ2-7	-	TGTGCCAGCAGGAACTTAGGGGTAGGATACGAGCAGTACTTC	CASRNLGVGYEQYF
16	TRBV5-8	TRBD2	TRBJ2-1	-	TGTGCCAGCAGACGACTAGCGGGAGTAAGCATTGATGAGCAGTTCTTC	CASRRLAGVSIDEQFF
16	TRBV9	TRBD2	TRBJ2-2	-	TGTGCCAGCAGCGTAGGACTAGCGGGTTTCACCGGGGAGCTGTTTTTT	CASSVGLAGFTGELFF
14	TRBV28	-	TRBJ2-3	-	TGTGCCAGCAGCCCCCAGGGGGGGCTGGATACGCAGTATTTT	CASSPQGGLDTQYF
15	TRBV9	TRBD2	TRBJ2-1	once	TGTGCCAGCAGCCCTAGCGGGAGCTCCTACAATGAGCAGTTCTTC	CASSPSGSSYNEQFF
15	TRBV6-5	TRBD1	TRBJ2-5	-	TGTGCCAGCAGTTCGACAGGGACCTCTGAAGAGACCCAGTACTTC	CASSSTGTSEETQYF
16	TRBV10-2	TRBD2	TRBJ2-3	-	TGCGCCAGCAGTGATCGAGCGGGGGGGCAGTCAGATACGCAGTATTTT	CASSDRAGGQSDTQYF
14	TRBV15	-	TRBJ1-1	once	TGTGCCACCACCCCCGCCGGGACTAACACTGAAGCTTTCTTT	CATTPAGTNTEAFF
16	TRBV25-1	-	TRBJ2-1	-	TGTGCCAGCAGTGGAAGTCTAGCGAACTCCTACAATGAGCAGTTCTTC	CASSGSLANSYNEQFF
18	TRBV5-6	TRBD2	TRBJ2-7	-	TGTGCCAGCAGTTATAGGACTAGCGGGGTCTCCTCTCCCTACGAGCAGTACTTC	CASSYRTSGVSSPYEQYF
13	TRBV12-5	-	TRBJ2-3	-	TGTGCTAGTGGTTTTGAGGAAGGAGATACGCAGTATTTT	CASGFEEGDTQYF
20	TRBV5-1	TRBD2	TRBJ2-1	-	TGCGCCAGCAGCTTGGCCAAGGGACTAGCGGGAGAGGCCCCCTTCAATGAGCAGTTCTTC	CASSLAKGLAGEAPFNEQFF
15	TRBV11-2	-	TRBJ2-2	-	TGTGCCAGCAGCTTGAGAGGGTCGAACACCGGGGAGCTGTTTTTT	CASSLRGSNTGELFF
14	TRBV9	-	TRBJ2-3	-	TGTGCCAGCAGCGGGCCCCAATGGGCAGATACGCAGTATTTT	CASSGPQWADTQYF
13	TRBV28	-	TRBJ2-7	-	TGTGCCAGCAGTTTATCCGGGGTCCACGAGCAGTACTTC	CASSLSGVHEQYF
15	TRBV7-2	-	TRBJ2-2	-	TGTGCCAGCAGCCCCGGGACCGGATACACCGGGGAGCTGTTTTTT	CASSPGTGYTGELFF
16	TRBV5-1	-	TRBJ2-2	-	TGCGCCAGCAGCAGCCCGTTGGGAGACGGCACCGGGGAGCTGTTTTTT	CASSSPLGDGTGELFF
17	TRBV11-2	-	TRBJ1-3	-	TGCGCCAGCAGCTCCCATCATGGGGGGCTTGCTGGAAACACCATATATTTT	CASSSHHGGLAGNTIYF
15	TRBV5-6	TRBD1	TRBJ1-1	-	TGTGCCAGCAGCTTGGCCGGGACAGGGGGACCCGAAGCTTTCTTT	CASSLAGTGGPEAFF
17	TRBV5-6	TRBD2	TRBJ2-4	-	TGTGCCAGCAGCTCCTTGGCGGGAGCCGAGTCGAAAAACATTCAGTACTTC	CASSSLAGAESKNIQYF
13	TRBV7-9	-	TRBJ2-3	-	TGTGCCAGCAGCATAGCCACCACAGATACGCAGTATTTT	CASSIATTDTQYF
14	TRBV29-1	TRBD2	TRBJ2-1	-	TGCAGCGTCAAACAAGCGGGAGTCTACAATGAGCAGTTCTTC	CSVKQAGVYNEQFF
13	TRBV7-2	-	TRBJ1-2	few	TGTGCCAGCAGCTCCCGGGCTGAACCAGGCTACACCTTC	CASSSRAEPGYTF
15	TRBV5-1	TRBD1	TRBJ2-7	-	TGCGCCAGCAGCTTGGTGCAGGGGGATAGGTACGAGCAGTACTTC	CASSLVQGDRYEQYF
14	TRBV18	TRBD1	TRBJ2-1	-	TGTGCCAGCTCACCGTCCCGGGACAGCAATGAGCAGTTCTTC	CASSPSRDSNEQFF
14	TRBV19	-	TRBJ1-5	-	TGTGCCAGTACATTAGCAGGGGAGGCCCAGCCCCAGCATTTT	CASTLAGEAQPQHF
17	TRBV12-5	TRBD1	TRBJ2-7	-	TGTGCTAGTGGTTTGGTAAATCAGAGACAGGGGGCCCACGAGCAGTACTTC	CASGLVNQRQGAHEQYF
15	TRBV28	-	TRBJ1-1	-	TGTGCCAGCAGTTTATTGCGACCGATGAACACTGAAGCTTTCTTT	CASSLLRPMNTEAFF
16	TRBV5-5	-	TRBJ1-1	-	TGTGCCAGCAGCTTGATAGGGTCGATTGCGAACACTGAAGCTTTCTTT	CASSLIGSIANTEAFF
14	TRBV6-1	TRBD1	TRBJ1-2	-	TGTGCCAGCAGCAGAACAGGGGATGCCTATGGCTACACCTTC	CASSRTGDAYGYTF
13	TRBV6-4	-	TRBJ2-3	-	TGTGCCAGCAGTGAACAGGGGGGGGATACGCAGTATTTT	CASSEQGGDTQYF
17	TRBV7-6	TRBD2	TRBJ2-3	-	TGTGCCAGCAGCTTACGGGTCGTCAGCGGGAGTTGGGATACGCAGTATTTT	CASSLRVVSGSWDTQYF
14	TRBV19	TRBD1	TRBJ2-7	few	TGTGCCAGTAGCCGGGACAGGAGATCCTACGAGCAGTACTTC	CASSRDRRSYEQYF
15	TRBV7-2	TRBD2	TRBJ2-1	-	TGTGCCAGCAGCTTAACCGGGAGGGCCAGCGATGAGCAGTTCTTC	CASSLTGRASDEQFF
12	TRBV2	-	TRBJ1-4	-	TGTGCCACCACTAGGACTAATGAAAAACTGTTTTTT	CATTRTNEKLFF
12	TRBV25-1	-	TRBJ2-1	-	TGTGCCAGCAGTGAGCCACGTAATGAGCAGTTCTTC	CASSEPRNEQFF
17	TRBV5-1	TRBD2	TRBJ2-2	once	TGCGCCAGCAGCTTGGCATTGACTAGCGGGGACACCGGGGAGCTGTTTTTT	CASSLALTSGDTGELFF
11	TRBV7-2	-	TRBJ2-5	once	TGTGCCAGCAGCCCACGAGAGACCCAGTACTTC	CASSPRETQYF
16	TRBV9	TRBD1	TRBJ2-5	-	TGTGCCAGCAGCGTAGTTTCAGGGGGTCTACAAGAGACCCAGTACTTC	CASSVVSGGLQETQYF
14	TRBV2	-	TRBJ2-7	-	TGTGCCAGCACCAGGGGCAGGAACGGCTACGAGCAGTACTTC	CASTRGRNGYEQYF
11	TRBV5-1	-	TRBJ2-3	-	TGCGCCAGCAGCTCCAAGGATACGCAGTATTTT	CASSSKDTQYF